This is a list of T cell receptor beta chains from one sample in a study of T cells in Graves' hyperthyroidism and ophthalmopathy. TCRdb redid the calling of the multiplex PCR reads with MiXCR, one entry per CDR3 protein. Among 350,000 to 400,000 distinct CDR3 sequences listed, around 13% were seen once. The sequenced sample consisted of blood. These TCRs come from a woman in her sixties with Graves' hyperthyroidism. Each CDR3 is given with its conserved first and last residue. Each record gives: CDR3 length, V gene, D gene, clone size, J gene, CDR3 protein, CDR3 DNA. A D gene is named only where the DNA matches it firmly. Size values are once, few and many counts, or a class for expanded clones, and some rows have none.

12	TRBV29-1	TRBD1	many	TRBJ2-7	CSVGGQGAEQYF	TGCAGCGTAGGGGGACAGGGGGCCGAGCAGTACTTC
14	TRBV3-1	.	many	TRBJ1-2	CASSQDWGTDGYTF	TGTGCCAGCAGCCAAGACTGGGGGACGGATGGCTACACCTTC
12	TRBV12-3/TRBV12-4	.	.	TRBJ2-4	CASSLEPNIQYF	TGTGCCAGCAGTTTAGAGCCAAACATTCAGTACTTC
14	TRBV6-4	TRBD1	.	TRBJ2-7	CASSRGKPWNEQYF	TGTGCCAGCAGCAGGGGGAAGCCGTGGAACGAGCAGTACTTC
15	TRBV3-1	TRBD2	.	TRBJ2-7	CASSSAGGGAYEQYF	TGTGCCAGCAGCTCGGCCGGGGGAGGGGCCTACGAGCAGTACTTC
18	TRBV11-2	TRBD2	many	TRBJ2-3	CASSLGLAGPPGADTQYF	TGTGCCAGCAGCTTGGGACTAGCGGGCCCCCCAGGCGCAGATACGCAGTATTTT
14	TRBV12-3/TRBV12-4	.	few	TRBJ2-5	CASSPGRQRETQYF	TGTGCCAGCAGCCCAGGGCGACAGAGGGAGACCCAGTACTTC
17	TRBV12-3/TRBV12-4	TRBD2	once	TRBJ2-1	CASSSPGGLAGESEQFF	TGTGCCAGCAGTTCCCCTGGGGGACTAGCGGGAGAGAGTGAGCAGTTCTTC
17	TRBV11-2	.	many	TRBJ1-1	CASSLVAALYMNTEAFF	TGTGCCAGCAGCTTAGTCGCAGCTTTATACATGAACACTGAAGCTTTCTTT
17	TRBV4-1	TRBD2	few	TRBJ2-7	CASSQGAFGRGLYEQYF	TGCGCCAGCAGCCAAGGCGCATTCGGGAGGGGACTTTACGAGCAGTACTTC
15	TRBV7-9	TRBD2	.	TRBJ2-1	CASSSGTSDYNEQFF	TGTGCCAGCAGTTCCGGGACTAGCGATTACAATGAGCAGTTCTTC
13	TRBV11-2	.	many	TRBJ2-7	CASSFIRVGEQYF	TGTGCCAGCAGCTTCATAAGGGTAGGCGAGCAGTACTTC
15	TRBV7-9	TRBD1	many	TRBJ2-5	CASSFGTGGFRTQYF	TGTGCCAGCAGCTTCGGGACAGGAGGGTTTCGGACCCAGTACTTC
14	TRBV13	TRBD1	many	TRBJ2-7	CASSYGQGAYEQYF	TGTGCCAGCAGTTACGGACAGGGGGCTTACGAGCAGTACTTC
14	TRBV20-1	.	many	TRBJ2-3	CSAPPMTSTDTQYF	TGCAGTGCCCCGCCGATGACTAGCACAGATACGCAGTATTTT
14	TRBV30	TRBD2	.	TRBJ2-7	CAWSLLAGVYEQYF	TGTGCCTGGAGCCTACTAGCGGGAGTTTACGAGCAGTACTTC
18	TRBV4-1	TRBD1	many	TRBJ1-6	CASSQLPLIGQGGSPLHF	TGCGCCAGCAGCCAATTGCCCCTTATTGGACAGGGTGGGTCACCCCTCCACTTT
14	TRBV10-3	.	many	TRBJ2-3	CAIRPDGDTDTQYF	TGTGCCATCAGACCTGATGGCGACACAGATACGCAGTATTTT
13	TRBV25-1	.	.	TRBJ1-2	CASATSTNYGYTF	TGTGCCAGCGCGACGTCTACTAACTATGGCTACACCTTC
16	TRBV3-1	TRBD2	.	TRBJ2-3	CASSQGTSGRSDTQYF	TGTGCCAGCAGCCAAGGCACTAGCGGGAGGTCAGATACGCAGTATTTT
13	TRBV3-1	.	many	TRBJ2-1	CASSPTRYNEQFF	TGTGCCAGCAGCCCCACTAGGTACAATGAGCAGTTCTTC
14	TRBV19	TRBD1	.	TRBJ2-5	CASSTMTGRETQYF	TGTGCCAGTAGTACGATGACAGGGCGGGAGACCCAGTACTTC
15	TRBV2	.	many	TRBJ2-5	CASSDGGNSVETQYF	TGTGCCAGCAGTGACGGCGGGAACTCGGTTGAGACCCAGTACTTC
17	TRBV20-1	TRBD2	many	TRBJ2-1	CSARDRRRAGRLVEQFF	TGCAGTGCTAGAGATAGGAGGAGAGCGGGGAGACTGGTTGAGCAGTTCTTC
15	TRBV15	TRBD1	once	TRBJ2-3	CATSRDRGSTDTQYF	TGTGCCACCAGCAGGGACAGGGGGAGCACAGATACGCAGTATTTT
16	TRBV7-2	TRBD2	many	TRBJ2-7	CASSRAVTGGSHEQYF	TGTGCCAGCAGCCGCGCTGTAACGGGAGGCTCCCACGAGCAGTACTTC
15	TRBV19	.	few	TRBJ1-3	CASSLQHFSGNTIYF	TGTGCCAGTAGTTTACAGCACTTCTCTGGAAACACCATATATTTT
17	TRBV5-6	.	.	TRBJ2-1	CASSLVKGGASYNEQFF	TGTGCCAGCAGCTTGGTTAAAGGTGGGGCGTCCTACAATGAGCAGTTCTTC
14	TRBV11-3	TRBD1	many	TRBJ1-1	CASSFETGGTEAFF	TGTGCCAGCAGCTTCGAGACAGGGGGGACTGAAGCTTTCTTT
15	TRBV4-2	TRBD2	few	TRBJ2-7	CASSRGTSASYEQYF	TGTGCCAGCAGCCGCGGGACTAGCGCTTCCTACGAGCAGTACTTC
14	TRBV12-3/TRBV12-4	TRBD2	.	TRBJ2-3	CASSNSGIDDTQYF	TGTGCCAGCAGTAACAGCGGGATAGACGATACGCAGTATTTT
15	TRBV12-3/TRBV12-4	.	few	TRBJ2-2	CASTAAGEYTGELFF	TGTGCCAGCACCGCCGCAGGGGAATACACCGGGGAGCTGTTTTTT
14	TRBV6-1	.	.	TRBJ1-6	CASSDWGGGSPLHF	TGTGCCAGCAGTGATTGGGGAGGTGGTTCACCCCTCCACTTT
14	TRBV10-3	.	many	TRBJ1-2	CAISEMGTNYGYTF	TGTGCCATCAGTGAAATGGGAACTAACTATGGCTACACCTTC
17	TRBV20-1	.	.	TRBJ1-6	CSARAIMGGSGESPLHF	TGCAGTGCTAGAGCGATTATGGGGGGGTCAGGAGAATCACCCCTCCACTTT
13	TRBV4-1	.	few	TRBJ2-5	CASSQVSKETRYF	TGCGCCAGCAGCCAAGTCAGTAAAGAGACCCGGTACTTC
17	TRBV7-2	TRBD1	many	TRBJ1-5	CASSPYILGQDWQPQHF	TGTGCCAGCAGCCCCTACATCTTGGGACAGGATTGGCAGCCCCAGCATTTT
15	TRBV3-1	.	.	TRBJ1-6	CASSQVSGGNSPLHF	TGTGCCAGCAGCCAAGTATCTGGGGGTAATTCACCCCTCCACTTT
12	TRBV7-2	.	many	TRBJ1-6	CASSRRPSPLHF	TGTGCCAGCAGTCGACGACCTTCACCCCTCCACTTT
12	TRBV30	TRBD1	many	TRBJ1-4	CAWENRGEKLFF	TGTGCCTGGGAGAACAGGGGTGAAAAACTGTTTTTT
12	TRBV14	.	many	TRBJ1-2	CASSQTLEGYTF	TGTGCCAGCAGCCAAACATTGGAAGGCTACACCTTC
14	TRBV19	.	.	TRBJ2-3	CASSVGWGTDTQYF	TGTGCCAGTAGTGTGGGATGGGGCACAGATACGCAGTATTTT
12	TRBV19	.	few	TRBJ1-3	CASSISPDTIYF	TGTGCCAGTAGTATCTCTCCGGACACCATATATTTT
14	TRBV12-3/TRBV12-4	.	many	TRBJ2-1	CASSFWQGNNEQFF	TGTGCCAGCAGTTTCTGGCAGGGGAACAATGAGCAGTTCTTC
15	TRBV7-3	.	many	TRBJ2-1	CASNSSAAAYNEQFF	TGTGCCAGCAACTCATCGGCGGCCGCCTACAATGAGCAGTTCTTC
15	TRBV5-1	.	.	TRBJ2-3	CASSSPSPGPGTQYF	TGCGCCAGCAGCTCCCCCTCCCCGGGGCCCGGTACGCAGTATTTT
13	TRBV5-5	.	many	TRBJ2-7	CASSLVLDYEQYF	TGTGCCAGCAGCTTGGTTTTGGATTACGAGCAGTACTTC
18	TRBV6-2/TRBV6-3	TRBD2	few	TRBJ2-1	CASSSYPPGLAGNNEQFF	TGTGCCAGCAGTTCCTACCCTCCCGGACTAGCGGGAAATAATGAGCAGTTCTTC
15	TRBV15	.	many	TRBJ1-5	CATSRGGRSNQPQHF	TGTGCCACCAGCAGAGGTGGACGGAGCAATCAGCCCCAGCATTTT
12	TRBV19	.	few	TRBJ1-2	CASFGRNYGYTF	TGTGCCAGTTTTGGCCGAAACTATGGCTACACCTTC
15	TRBV29-1	.	.	TRBJ2-1	CSVETGTSVYNEQFF	TGCAGCGTTGAAACCGGGACATCGGTCTACAATGAGCAGTTCTTC
16	TRBV13	TRBD2	once	TRBJ2-7	CASSLEASGTVHEQYF	TGTGCCAGCAGCTTAGAGGCTAGCGGGACGGTGCACGAGCAGTACTTC
12	TRBV12-3/TRBV12-4	.	many	TRBJ1-1	CASSSETAEAFF	TGTGCCAGCAGTTCTGAGACAGCTGAAGCTTTCTTT
13	TRBV10-1	TRBD2	.	TRBJ2-7	CASSARLADEQYF	TGCGCCAGCAGTGCCAGGCTAGCGGACGAGCAGTACTTC
17	TRBV10-2	TRBD1	once	TRBJ2-6	CASSPGTGLSGANVLTF	TGCGCCAGCAGCCCCGGGACAGGCCTCTCTGGGGCCAACGTCCTGACTTTC
14	TRBV29-1	.	few	TRBJ1-5	CSVGDAGPGQPQHF	TGCAGCGTTGGGGACGCCGGGCCCGGTCAGCCCCAGCATTTT
17	TRBV24-1	TRBD2	few	TRBJ2-5	CATSDSGLAGYEETQYF	TGTGCCACCAGTGATAGCGGGCTAGCGGGTTACGAAGAGACCCAGTACTTC
17	TRBV20-1	.	.	TRBJ2-1	CSAYARAGLPTGNEQFF	TGCAGTGCTTATGCTAGGGCCGGACTTCCGACGGGCAATGAGCAGTTCTTC
18	TRBV5-1	TRBD1	many	TRBJ1-1	CASSLAPGTGISNTEAFF	TGCGCCAGCAGCTTGGCCCCCGGGACAGGAATCTCGAACACTGAAGCTTTCTTT